The 9 T cell receptor beta chains below were found in one sample sequenced in a study of radiotherapy plus CTLA-4 blockade in lung cancer. Profiled with immunoSEQ multiplex PCR; TCRdb holds only in-frame clones, not every one. Of about 43,000 clones detected, 65% to 75% appear once; the ten largest clones hold roughly 25%. This sample comprised peripheral blood, obtained from a patient treated with radiotherapy plus ipilimumab. Receptor source: a human donor with non-small cell lung cancer who had a partial response to radiotherapy plus ipilimumab.

The rearrangement links TRBV2 to TRBJ1-1; TRBD1 might be the D (6 bases). Germline CDR1 is SNHLY and CDR2 is FYNNEI. The CDR3 is 13 residues long. Trimming left V 8 bases short and J 2 bases short, with 12 bases between. This chain's CDR3 is CASRGDINTEAFF. The CDR3 DNA is TGTGCCAGCCGGGGGGACATTAACACTGAAGCTTTCTTT.

This clone was detected only a few times. The chain links TRBV27 to TRBJ1-6, with D tentatively TRBD1 (6 bases). The CDR3 length is 14 residues. The germline V gene has CDR1 MNHEY and CDR2 SMNVEV (reference sequence). Trimming removed 6 bases from V and 7 bases from J, with 13 bases in between. The CDR3 sequence is CASSLTGINSPLHF. The CDR3 nucleotides are TGTGCCAGCAGCCTGACAGGAATCAATTCACCCCTCCACTTT.

In this sample, this clone turned up a few times. CDR3 nucleotides: TGTGCCAGCAGCCCTCGCGGTAATAATTCACCCCTCCACTTT. It is translated as CASSPRGNNSPLHF. J is TRBJ1-6 and V is TRBV11-1; D remains ambiguous. The V end lost 5 bases, the J end lost 5 bases, and 10 bases lay between the germline ends. This CDR3 has 14 amino acids. Germline values: CDR1 SGHAT, CDR2 FQDESV (reference sequence).

The chain uses TRBV5-5 and TRBJ2-7, with 14 bases fitting TRBD2. Per germline, CDR1 SGHKS and CDR2 YYEKEE (reference sequence). The CDR3 is made up of 17 amino acids. Trimming at V came to 4 bases and at J to 5 bases, leaving 11 bases not matched to a gene. The CDR3 region is CASSPTTGLAGEDEQYF. In nucleotides, the CDR3 is TGTGCCAGCAGCCCGACCACGGGACTAGCGGGGGAGGACGAGCAGTACTTC.

This chain connects TRBV7-8 to TRBJ1-4, with unresolved D. The CDR3 spans 15 residues. Germline V gene sequence: CDR1 SGHVS, CDR2 FQNEAQ. Trimming pared 6 bases from V and 0 bases from J, leaving 11 bases between. CDR3 amino acids: CASRPGRTTNEKLFF. CDR3 nucleotides: TGTGCCAGCAGGCCAGGAAGAACAACTAATGAAAAACTGTTTTTT.

This clone was recorded at least ten times. V and J are TRBV6-6 and TRBJ1-1; D not resolved. The length of the CDR3 is 11 residues. V dropped 5 bases and J dropped 6 bases, with 7 bases sitting between them. The V gene's germline CDR1 is MNHNY and CDR2 SVGAGI (reference sequence). CDR3 region: CASSAPPEAFF. CDR3 DNA: TGTGCCAGCAGTGCGCCCCCTGAAGCTTTCTTT.

The chain is built from TRBV10-3 and TRBJ2-3; 7 bases match TRBD2. The CDR3 has 13 residues. The germline V gene encodes CDR1 ENHRY and CDR2 SYGVKD. V was pared by 5 bases and J by 5 bases, with 4 bases of the junction left unmatched. The CDR3 loop is CAISLGGRDTQYF. The DNA for the CDR3 is TGTGCCATCAGTCTGGGGGGGAGAGATACGCAGTATTTT.

This clone was seen a few times. The chain recombines TRBV7-2 with TRBJ2-7; D might be TRBD2 (5 bases). V was pared by 5 bases and J by 3 bases, with 17 bases between. CDR3 length: 15 amino acids. Germline V gene sequence: CDR1 SGHTA, CDR2 FQGNSA. CDR3 in DNA: TGTGCCAGCAGCCCATTTGGACTCCTCGACTACGAGCAGTACTTC. Protein: CASSPFGLLDYEQYF. Filled out from reference TRBV7-2 and TRBJ2-7, the complete variable domain reads GAGVSQSPSNKVTEKGKDVELRCDPISGHTALYWYRQSLGQGLEFLIYFQGNSAPDKSGLPSDRFSAERTGGSVSTLTIQRTQQEDSAVYLCASSPFGLLDYEQYFGPGTRLTVT.

Only a few counts were recorded for this clone. The V and J genes are TRBV6-1 and TRBJ1-2, with D perhaps matching TRBD1 (6 bases). The CDR3 is 14 amino acids. Per the germline V gene, CDR1 is MNHNS and CDR2 is SASEGT. V lost 1 base, J lost 8 bases, and 14 bases lay in between. CDR3 sequence reads: CASSEEGGRDGYTF. CDR3 coding DNA: TGTGCCAGCAGTGAAGAAGGGGGGAGGGACGGCTACACCTTC.